These 9 T cell receptor beta chains were sequenced from one sample in a study of Graves' ophthalmopathy and Graves' hyperthyroidism. Amplification from RNA transcripts yielded the TCR beta CDR3 regions. First-round RT-PCR employed HTBI primers, with a second-round multiplex PCR after it. TCRdb processed the multiplex PCR reads anew with MiXCR; each CDR3 protein has one entry. The sample carries 500,000 to 700,000 distinct CDR3 sequences, about two fifths recorded once. Sequencing was performed on peripheral blood or thyroid tissue (not recorded which). The receptors were gathered from an adult man with Graves' hyperthyroidism.

About this clonotype: One base away lies a much larger clone, so this may be a sequencing read error. The V call is TRBV6-1, the J call TRBJ1-1; no reliable D call. The CDR3 is 13 amino acids. CDR1 is MNHNS and CDR2 is SASEGT in the germline V gene. V was trimmed by 6 bases and J by 6 bases, leaving 14 bases between them. CDR3 loop: CASRRRGKSEAFF. The DNA for the CDR3 is TGTGCCAGCAGGAGACGGGGAAAATCTGAAGCTTTCTTT.

The chain uses TRBV29-1 and TRBJ2-3; 8 positions agree with TRBD2. The CDR3 sequence is 14 residues long. Germline V gene lookup returns CDR1 SQVTM and CDR2 ANQGSEA. The V segment lost 5 bases and the J segment 1 base; nucleotides outside the gene matches: 5. CDR3 DNA sequence: TGCAGCGTTCAAGCGGGAGTGGGCACAGATACGCAGTATTTT. This encodes CSVQAGVGTDTQYF.

This clonotype was picked up many times. The V gene is TRBV2, the J gene TRBJ1-2; TRBD1 might be the D (6 bases). The V and J ends lost 5 bases and 6 bases respectively, with 16 bases between them. Germline V gene data show CDR1 as SNHLY and CDR2 as FYNNEI. The CDR3 is 14 amino acids. The CDR3 coding sequence is TGTGCCAGCAGTTTACAGGGCTCCAGAGATGGCTACACCTTC. This gives the protein CASSLQGSRDGYTF.

The chain carries TRBV20-1 and TRBJ1-5, with unresolved D. Germline CDR1 and CDR2: DFQATT and SNEGSKA (reference sequence). The CDR3 runs 16 residues. V was cut by 6 bases and J by 0 bases, with 18 bases left in between. CDR3 loop: CSASSEARGSNQPQHF. Here the CDR3 DNA reads TGCAGTGCCAGCAGTGAAGCGCGGGGTAGCAATCAGCCCCAGCATTTT.

At least ten counts were recorded for this clonotype. The gene calls are TRBV20-1 and TRBJ2-5, with a tentative D call TRBD2 (6 bases). Germline V gene data show CDR1 as DFQATT and CDR2 as SNEGSKA (reference sequence). The V and J ends lost 4 bases and 7 bases respectively, with 19 bases between them. The CDR3 is 14 residues long. DNA for the CDR3: TGCAGTGCTACTTTGCCGGGACTGACTTCGACCCAGTACTTC. Protein: CSATLPGLTSTQYF.

The rearrangement uses TRBV29-1 and TRBJ2-7; the D gene is possibly TRBD1 (5 bases). V lost 7 bases and J lost 1, with 5 bases in between. This CDR3 has 10 amino acids. Germline lookup yields CDR1 SQVTM and CDR2 ANQGSEA. CDR3 residues: CSGTSYEQYF. The DNA of the CDR3 is TGCAGCGGGACATCCTACGAGCAGTACTTC.

This chain joins TRBV5-1 and TRBJ1-1, with 7 positions matching TRBD1. CDR1 is SGHRS and CDR2 is YFSETQ in the germline V gene. CDR3 length equals 16 residues. Trimming cost V 2 bases and J 0 bases; bases outside gene matches: 7. The CDR3: CASSFSLQGMNTEAFF. The DNA for the CDR3 is TGCGCCAGCAGCTTTAGCTTACAGGGGATGAACACTGAAGCTTTCTTT.

This clonotype showed up many times. The junction departs from germline at one end; a sequencing error may be responsible. The CDR3 region is CASSERYRDNDGYTF. DNA for the CDR3: TGTGCCAGCAGTGAAAGGTACAGGGATAACGATGGCTACACCTTC. The chain is built from TRBV2 and TRBJ1-2; a possible D gene is TRBD1 (6 bases). CDR3 length equals 15 residues. Germline lookup yields CDR1 SNHLY and CDR2 FYNNEI.

This clonotype showed up many times. V is TRBV20-1 and J is TRBJ1-5; the D gene is possibly TRBD1 (5 bases). CDR1 and CDR2 from the germline V gene are DFQATT and SNEGSKA (reference sequence). CDR3 size: 15 residues. Between the trimmed V and J ends, which lost 3 bases and 4 bases, there was a span of 16 bases. The CDR3 sequence: CSARRGSGGNQPQHF. Written as DNA, the CDR3 is TGCAGTGCTAGGAGAGGATCTGGGGGAAATCAGCCCCAGCATTTT.